The rows below give T cell receptor beta chains drawn from one sample of a study of T-cell reconstitution after alpha-beta-depleted transplantation in children. TCRdb re-analysed the PCR reads in MiXCR, keeping a single row per CDR3 protein. The sample carries about 870,000 distinct CDR3 sequences, 16% recorded once. Sample: PBMCs, mostly from graft donor cells, taken 360 days after TCRalphabeta/CD19-depleted stem cell transplant. The source of these receptors is a male patient between 10 and 17 years old who had a stem cell transplant for acute lymphoblastic leukemia, so the T cells may come from the graft donor. Each CDR3 is given with its conserved first and last residue. The order of the fields is D gene, J gene, V gene, CDR3 protein. D genes are given only for firm matches.

d_call: TRBD2; j_call: TRBJ2-3; v_call: TRBV7-9; cdr3_aa: CASIPPLAGKNTQYF
d_call: -; j_call: TRBJ1-2; v_call: TRBV14; cdr3_aa: CASSQSPAGYGYTF
d_call: -; j_call: TRBJ2-2; v_call: TRBV12-3/TRBV12-4; cdr3_aa: CASSFPGGPGELFF
d_call: TRBD2; j_call: TRBJ2-1; v_call: TRBV13; cdr3_aa: CASSFLLAGVRNEQFF
d_call: -; j_call: TRBJ1-5; v_call: TRBV20-1; cdr3_aa: CSASLQVGGQPQHF
d_call: -; j_call: TRBJ2-7; v_call: TRBV25-1; cdr3_aa: CASSDIHEQYF
d_call: -; j_call: TRBJ1-1; v_call: TRBV5-1; cdr3_aa: CASSSPGLGNTEAFF
d_call: TRBD1; j_call: TRBJ1-6; v_call: TRBV2; cdr3_aa: CASTGTVPYNSPLHF
d_call: -; j_call: TRBJ1-1; v_call: TRBV5-1; cdr3_aa: CASSLLFLSQENTEAFF
d_call: -; j_call: TRBJ2-1; v_call: TRBV5-1; cdr3_aa: CASSLVAPNNEQFF
d_call: -; j_call: TRBJ2-1; v_call: TRBV5-1; cdr3_aa: CASSFYDREQFF
d_call: TRBD1; j_call: TRBJ1-3; v_call: TRBV5-1; cdr3_aa: CASTSGQGITSGNTIYF
d_call: -; j_call: TRBJ2-6; v_call: TRBV7-8; cdr3_aa: CASSFPRGTANSGANVLTF
d_call: -; j_call: TRBJ1-1; v_call: TRBV11-2; cdr3_aa: CASSLVRAGAEAFF
d_call: -; j_call: TRBJ1-2; v_call: TRBV15; cdr3_aa: CATSPSRGTIYGYTF
d_call: TRBD1; j_call: TRBJ1-4; v_call: TRBV5-1; cdr3_aa: CASSRVGTGKEKLFF
d_call: -; j_call: TRBJ2-7; v_call: TRBV24-1; cdr3_aa: CATSDDPGTNGEQYF
d_call: -; j_call: TRBJ2-7; v_call: TRBV11-1; cdr3_aa: CASSPWRVPYEQYF
d_call: TRBD1; j_call: TRBJ1-5; v_call: TRBV20-1; cdr3_aa: CSARTGRDQPQHF
d_call: -; j_call: TRBJ2-1; v_call: TRBV12-3/TRBV12-4; cdr3_aa: CASSGTGTRRFF
d_call: -; j_call: TRBJ2-3; v_call: TRBV13; cdr3_aa: CASSPRQDDTQYF
d_call: -; j_call: TRBJ2-1; v_call: TRBV7-8; cdr3_aa: CASSLARPLISYNEQFF
d_call: TRBD2; j_call: TRBJ2-1; v_call: TRBV12-3/TRBV12-4; cdr3_aa: CASRGSGRGNEQFF
d_call: TRBD1; j_call: TRBJ2-5; v_call: TRBV29-1; cdr3_aa: CSVKLTGGFQETQYF
d_call: TRBD2; j_call: TRBJ2-7; v_call: TRBV6-2/TRBV6-3; cdr3_aa: CASSLGLAGPYNSEQYF
d_call: -; j_call: TRBJ1-6; v_call: TRBV11-2; cdr3_aa: CASSITDINSPLHF
d_call: -; j_call: TRBJ2-1; v_call: TRBV11-2; cdr3_aa: CASSLVRRRNEQFF